This T cell receptor (beta chain) originates from a study of response to subunit inactivated influenza vaccine. TCRdb re-called the RT-PCR reads through MiXCR, storing one row per CDR3 protein. The sample carries a few hundred thousand distinct CDR3 sequences, roughly 12% recorded once. The V segment lost 1 base and the J segment 6 bases; nucleotides outside the gene matches: 9. This CDR3 comprises 16 residues. CDR1 is DFQATT and CDR2 is SNEGSKA in the germline V gene (reference sequence). This clonotype has only a few counts. These data were likewise used in another study, on T cells expressing NK-cell markers. As that report states: Production of TCR beta cDNA relied on 5'RACE template switching with UMIs. More than five donors showed dominant NKG2C+ clonotypes comprising roughly 1.0-7.0% of their CD8+ T cells.

The gene calls are TRBV20-1 and TRBJ2-7; 13 bases map to TRBD2. The TCR originated in a man in his fifties who received an inactivated influenza vaccine. The material was PBMCs from blood, obtained on the day of vaccination. The CDR3 region has the DNA TGCAGTGCTAGAGCCCCCGGGACTAGCGGGGTGGGCGAGCAGTACTTC. It codes for CSARAPGTSGVGEQYF.